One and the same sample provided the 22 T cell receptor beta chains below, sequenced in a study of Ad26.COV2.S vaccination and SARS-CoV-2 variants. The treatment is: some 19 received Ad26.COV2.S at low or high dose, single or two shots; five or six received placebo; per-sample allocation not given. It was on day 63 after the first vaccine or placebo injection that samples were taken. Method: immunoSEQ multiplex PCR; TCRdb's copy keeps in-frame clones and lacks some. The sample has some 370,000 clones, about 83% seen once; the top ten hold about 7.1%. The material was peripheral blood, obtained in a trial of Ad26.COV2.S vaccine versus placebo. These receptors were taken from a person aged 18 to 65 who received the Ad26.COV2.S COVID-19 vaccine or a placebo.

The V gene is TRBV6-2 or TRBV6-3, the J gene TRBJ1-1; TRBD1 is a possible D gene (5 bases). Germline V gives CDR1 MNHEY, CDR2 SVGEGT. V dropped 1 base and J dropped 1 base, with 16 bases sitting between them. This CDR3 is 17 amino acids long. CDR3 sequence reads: CASSYFTRSRENTEAFF. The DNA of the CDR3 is TGTGCCAGCAGTTACTTCACCCGTTCCAGGGAGAACACTGAAGCTTTCTTT.

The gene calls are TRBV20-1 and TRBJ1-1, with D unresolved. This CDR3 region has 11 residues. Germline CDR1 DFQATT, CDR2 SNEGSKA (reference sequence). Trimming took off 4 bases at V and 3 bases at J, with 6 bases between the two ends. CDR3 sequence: CSATQHTEAFF. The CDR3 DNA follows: TGCAGTGCTACCCAGCACACTGAAGCTTTCTTT.

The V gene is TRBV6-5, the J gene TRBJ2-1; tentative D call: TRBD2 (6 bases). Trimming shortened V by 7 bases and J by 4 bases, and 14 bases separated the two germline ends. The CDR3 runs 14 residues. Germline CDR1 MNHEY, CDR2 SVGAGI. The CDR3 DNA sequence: TGTGCCAGCACCCCTCCGGGACTGTACAATGAGCAGTTCTTC. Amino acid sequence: CASTPPGLYNEQFF.

Written as DNA, the CDR3 is TGTGCCACCCAAGACAAGACTAGCGCCAACAATGAGCAGTTCTTC. This translates into CATQDKTSANNEQFF. V gene TRBV24-1 combines with J gene TRBJ2-1, with 8 bases fitting TRBD2. The V segment lost 9 bases and the J segment 5 bases; nucleotides outside the gene matches: 11. CDR1 is KGHDR and CDR2 is SFDVKD in the germline V gene. The CDR3 totals 15 residues.

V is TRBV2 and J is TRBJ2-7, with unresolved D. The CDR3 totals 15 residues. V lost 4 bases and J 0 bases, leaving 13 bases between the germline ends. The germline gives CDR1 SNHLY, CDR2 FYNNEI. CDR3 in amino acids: CASSVGRQSSYEQYF. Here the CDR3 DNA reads TGTGCCAGCAGTGTTGGCCGGCAGAGCTCCTACGAGCAGTACTTC.

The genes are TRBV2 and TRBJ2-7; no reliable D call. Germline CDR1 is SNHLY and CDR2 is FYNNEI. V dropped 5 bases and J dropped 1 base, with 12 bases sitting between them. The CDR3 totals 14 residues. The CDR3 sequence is CASSQEGRSYEQYF. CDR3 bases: TGTGCCAGCAGTCAGGAAGGACGGTCCTACGAGCAGTACTTC.

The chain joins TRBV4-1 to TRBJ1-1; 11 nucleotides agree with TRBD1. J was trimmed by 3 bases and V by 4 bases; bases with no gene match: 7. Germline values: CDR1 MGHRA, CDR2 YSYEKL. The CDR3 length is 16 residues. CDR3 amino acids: CASSPHPGQGDTEAFF. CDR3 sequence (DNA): TGCGCCAGCAGCCCCCATCCGGGACAGGGGGACACTGAAGCTTTCTTT.

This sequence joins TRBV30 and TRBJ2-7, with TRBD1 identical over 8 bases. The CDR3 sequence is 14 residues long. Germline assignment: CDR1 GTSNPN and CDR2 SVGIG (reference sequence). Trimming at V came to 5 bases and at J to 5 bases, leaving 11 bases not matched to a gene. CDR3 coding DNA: TGTGCCTGGGAAAACCGGGACAGGCCCCACGAGCAGTACTTC. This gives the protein CAWENRDRPHEQYF.

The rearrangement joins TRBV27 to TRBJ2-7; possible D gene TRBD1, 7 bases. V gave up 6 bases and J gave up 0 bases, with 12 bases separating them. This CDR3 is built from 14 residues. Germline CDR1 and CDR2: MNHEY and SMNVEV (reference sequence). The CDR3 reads CASRGGTVSYEQYF. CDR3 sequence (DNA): TGTGCCAGCAGGGGCGGGACAGTCTCCTACGAGCAGTACTTC.

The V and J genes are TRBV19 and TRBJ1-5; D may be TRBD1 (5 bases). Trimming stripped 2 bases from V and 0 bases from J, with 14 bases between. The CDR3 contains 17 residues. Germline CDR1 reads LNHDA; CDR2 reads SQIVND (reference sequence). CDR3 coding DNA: TGTGCCAGTAGTATATACGGGGCCGCATATAGCAATCAGCCCCAGCATTTT. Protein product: CASSIYGAAYSNQPQHF.

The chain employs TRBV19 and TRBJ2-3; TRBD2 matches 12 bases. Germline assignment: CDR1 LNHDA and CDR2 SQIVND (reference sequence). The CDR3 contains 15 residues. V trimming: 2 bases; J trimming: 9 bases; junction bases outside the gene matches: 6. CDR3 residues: CASSILAGGGRTQYF. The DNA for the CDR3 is TGTGCCAGTAGTATACTAGCGGGAGGGGGAAGGACGCAGTATTTT. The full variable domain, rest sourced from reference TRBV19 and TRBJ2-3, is DGGITQSPKYLFRKEGQNVTLSCEQNLNHDAMYWYRQDPGQGLRLIYYSQIVNDFQKGDIAEGYSVSREKKESFPLTVTSAQKNPTAFYLCASSILAGGGRTQYFGPGTRLTVL.

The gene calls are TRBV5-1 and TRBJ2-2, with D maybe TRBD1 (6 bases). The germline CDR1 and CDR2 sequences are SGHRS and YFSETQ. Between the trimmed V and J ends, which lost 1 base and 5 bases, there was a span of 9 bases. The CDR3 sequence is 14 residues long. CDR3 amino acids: CASSLQGRTGELFF. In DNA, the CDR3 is TGCGCCAGCAGCTTGCAGGGGAGAACCGGGGAGCTGTTTTTT.

CDR3 residues: CASSQNRGRLQETQYF. CDR3 sequence (DNA): TGTGCCAGCAGCCAAAACAGGGGAAGGCTCCAGGAGACCCAGTACTTC. This sequence joins TRBV14 and TRBJ2-5, with TRBD1 matching over 7 bases. Per germline, CDR1 SGHDN and CDR2 FVKESK. V lost 2 bases and J lost 5; bases outside the gene matches: 11. The CDR3 sequence is 16 residues long.

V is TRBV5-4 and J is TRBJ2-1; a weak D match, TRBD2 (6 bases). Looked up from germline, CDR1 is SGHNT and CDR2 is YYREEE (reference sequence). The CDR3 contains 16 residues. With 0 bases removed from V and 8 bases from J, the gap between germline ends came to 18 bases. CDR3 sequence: CASSLEPRASADEQFF. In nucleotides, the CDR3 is TGTGCCAGCAGCTTGGAACCCCGGGCTAGCGCTGATGAGCAGTTCTTC.

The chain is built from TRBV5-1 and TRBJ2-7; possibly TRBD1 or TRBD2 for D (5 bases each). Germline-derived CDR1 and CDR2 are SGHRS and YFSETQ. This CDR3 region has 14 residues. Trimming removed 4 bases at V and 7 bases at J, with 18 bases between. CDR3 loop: CASSMGTLEGEQYF. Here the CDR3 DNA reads TGCGCCAGCAGCATGGGGACCTTGGAAGGGGAGCAGTACTTC. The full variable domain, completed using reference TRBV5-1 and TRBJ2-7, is KAGVTQTPRYLIKTRGQQVTLSCSPISGHRSVSWYQQTPGQGLQFLFEYFSETQRNKGNFPGRFSGRQFSNSRSEMNVSTLELGDSALYLCASSMGTLEGEQYFGPGTRLTVT.

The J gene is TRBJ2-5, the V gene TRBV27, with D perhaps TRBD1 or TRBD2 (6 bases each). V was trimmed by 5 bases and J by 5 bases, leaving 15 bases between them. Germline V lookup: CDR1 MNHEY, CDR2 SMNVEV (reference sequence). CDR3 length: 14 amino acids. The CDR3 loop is CASSARLGGETQYF. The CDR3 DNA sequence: TGTGCCAGCAGTGCAAGACTAGGGGGGGAGACCCAGTACTTC.

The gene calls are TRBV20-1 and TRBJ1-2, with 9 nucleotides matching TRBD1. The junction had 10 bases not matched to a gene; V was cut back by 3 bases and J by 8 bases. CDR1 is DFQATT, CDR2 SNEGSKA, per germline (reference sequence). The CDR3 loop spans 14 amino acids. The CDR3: CSASPWTGDLGYTF. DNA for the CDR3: TGCAGTGCTAGTCCCTGGACAGGGGACCTAGGCTACACCTTC.

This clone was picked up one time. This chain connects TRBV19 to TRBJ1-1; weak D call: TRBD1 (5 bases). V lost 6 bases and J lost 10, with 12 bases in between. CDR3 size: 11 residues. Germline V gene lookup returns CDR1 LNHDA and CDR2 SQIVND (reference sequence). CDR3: CASRMGRAAFF. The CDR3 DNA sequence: TGTGCCAGTAGGATGGGCAGGGCAGCTTTCTTT.

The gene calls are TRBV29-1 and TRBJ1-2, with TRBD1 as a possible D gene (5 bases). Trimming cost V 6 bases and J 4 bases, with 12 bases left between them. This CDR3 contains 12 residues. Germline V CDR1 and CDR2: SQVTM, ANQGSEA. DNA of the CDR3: TGCAGCGTCGGACATCGGAGCTATGGCTACACCTTC. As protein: CSVGHRSYGYTF.

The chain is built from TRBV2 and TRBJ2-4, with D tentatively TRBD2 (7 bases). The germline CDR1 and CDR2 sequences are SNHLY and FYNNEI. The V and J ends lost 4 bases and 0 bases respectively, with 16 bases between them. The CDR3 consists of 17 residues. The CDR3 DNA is TGTGCCAGCAGTGTTAGGGGGGGTTTGTTAGCCAAAAACATTCAGTACTTC. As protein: CASSVRGGLLAKNIQYF.

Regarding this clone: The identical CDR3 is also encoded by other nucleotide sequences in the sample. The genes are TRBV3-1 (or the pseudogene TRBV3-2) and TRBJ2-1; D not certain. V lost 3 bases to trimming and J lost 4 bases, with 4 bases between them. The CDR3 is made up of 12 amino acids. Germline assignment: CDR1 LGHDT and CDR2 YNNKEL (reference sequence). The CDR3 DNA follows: TGTGCCAGCAGCCAGAGGTACAATGAGCAGTTCTTC. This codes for CASSQRYNEQFF.

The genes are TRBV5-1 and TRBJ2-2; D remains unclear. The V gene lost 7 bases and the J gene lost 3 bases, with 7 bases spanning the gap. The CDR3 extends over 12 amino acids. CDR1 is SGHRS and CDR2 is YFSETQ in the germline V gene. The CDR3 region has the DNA TGCGCCAGCGGGCGGTACACCGGGGAGCTGTTTTTT. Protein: CASGRYTGELFF. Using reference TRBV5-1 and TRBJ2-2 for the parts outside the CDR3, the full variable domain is KAGVTQTPRYLIKTRGQQVTLSCSPISGHRSVSWYQQTPGQGLQFLFEYFSETQRNKGNFPGRFSGRQFSNSRSEMNVSTLELGDSALYLCASGRYTGELFFGEGSRLTVL.